Listed here are 21 T cell receptor beta chains from one sample, sequenced in a study of blood T cell repertoires in COVID-19. Assay used: immunoSEQ multiplex PCR; TCRdb lists only in-frame clones, some missing. Of roughly 75,000 clones in the sample, approximately 90% are singletons; the top ten hold around 7%. Source material: peripheral blood. The receptors here all came from a human donor in a cohort sampled during active COVID-19.

To note about this clone: A junction boundary mismatches the germline segment, possibly from a read error. The chain carries TRBV9 and TRBJ2-3; TRBD1 might be the D (5 bases). There are 15 residues in the CDR3. Germline CDR1 is SGDLS and CDR2 is YYNGEE. The CDR3 DNA sequence: TGTGCCAGCAGCGTAGACGGGTGGGGCACCGATACGCAGTATTTT. Amino acid sequence: CASSVDGWGTDTQYF.

V usage is TRBV6-6 and J usage is TRBJ1-6; 9 nucleotides match TRBD1. CDR3 size: 16 residues. J gave up 8 bases and V 5 bases, and 10 bases lay outside the gene matches. CDR1 MNHNY and CDR2 SVGAGI come from the germline V gene (reference sequence). The CDR3 DNA is TGTGCCAGCAGTCCACCCGGAGACAGGGGGTATTCACCCCTCCACTTT. This codes for CASSPPGDRGYSPLHF.

The chain is built from TRBV5-1 and TRBJ2-1, with TRBD2 identical over 9 bases. CDR3 length: 15 amino acids. Trimming took 6 bases from V and 2 from J; bases not matched to a gene: 6. CDR1 SGHRS and CDR2 YFSETQ come from the germline V gene. CDR3 residues: CASTQRLAAYNEQFF. The CDR3 bases are TGCGCCAGCACCCAACGACTAGCGGCCTACAATGAGCAGTTCTTC. The whole variable domain, remainder taken from reference TRBV5-1 and TRBJ2-1, is KAGVTQTPRYLIKTRGQQVTLSCSPISGHRSVSWYQQTPGQGLQFLFEYFSETQRNKGNFPGRFSGRQFSNSRSEMNVSTLELGDSALYLCASTQRLAAYNEQFFGPGTRLTVL.

The CDR3 nucleotides read TGTGCCAGCGCGATAATCGGGGATGGGACAGATACGCAGTATTTT. Amino acid sequence: CASAIIGDGTDTQYF. This chain uses TRBV6-5 with TRBJ2-3; D possibly corresponds to TRBD2 (5 bases). From germline, CDR1 is MNHEY and CDR2 SVGAGI. The V gene lost 8 bases and the J gene lost 3 bases, with 18 bases spanning the gap. The CDR3 spans 15 residues.

This chain joins TRBV27 and TRBJ2-7; no reliable D call. CDR1 is MNHEY, CDR2 SMNVEV, per germline (reference sequence). CDR3 length equals 12 residues. V was clipped by 6 bases and J by 6 bases, with 12 bases between them. This chain's CDR3 is CASSSISGEQYF. The CDR3 DNA is TGTGCCAGCAGCTCCATTTCCGGCGAGCAGTACTTC.

The V call is TRBV5-6, the J call TRBJ1-5; no firm D call. The V gene's germline CDR1 is SGHDT and CDR2 YYEEEE. The CDR3 loop spans 15 amino acids. Trimming stripped 0 bases from V and 0 bases from J, with 7 bases between. The CDR3 DNA sequence: TGTGCCAGCAGCTTGGTGCACAATAGCAATCAGCCCCAGCATTTT. Protein: CASSLVHNSNQPQHF.

CDR3 sequence: CASSPGGQGTDTQYF. CDR3 in DNA: TGTGCCAGCAGCCCTGGGGGACAGGGAACAGATACGCAGTATTTT. This sequence joins TRBV28 and TRBJ2-3; 9 positions agree with TRBD1. This CDR3 comprises 15 residues. Per the germline V gene, CDR1 is MDHEN and CDR2 is SYDVKM. With V trimmed by 6 bases and J by 3 bases, 7 bases remained unmatched.

This rearrangement joins TRBV29-1 to TRBJ2-7, with a tentative D call TRBD1 (5 bases). The CDR3 spans 11 residues. Trimming removed 4 bases at V and 3 bases at J, with 7 bases between. Germline V gene sequence: CDR1 SQVTM, CDR2 ANQGSEA. CDR3 DNA: TGCAGCGTTGCCCAGGGCTACGAGCAGTACTTC. Translated: CSVAQGYEQYF.

The gene calls are TRBV9 and TRBJ2-3; possibly TRBD1 for D (6 bases). Germline CDR1 is SGDLS and CDR2 is YYNGEE. The CDR3 extends over 17 amino acids. Trimming took off 4 bases at V and 1 base at J, with 19 bases between the two ends. The CDR3 DNA is TGTGCCAGCAGCCTTGAGAGGGGGTCCAGGGGCACAGATACGCAGTATTTT. This encodes CASSLERGSRGTDTQYF.

This chain connects TRBV5-1 to TRBJ2-3; 8 bases fit TRBD2. Per germline, CDR1 SGHRS and CDR2 YFSETQ. V was pared by 0 bases and J by 6 bases, with 3 bases of the junction left unmatched. The CDR3 has 14 residues. CDR3 region: CASSLAGGADTQYF. The CDR3 DNA sequence: TGCGCCAGCAGCTTGGCCGGGGGGGCGGATACGCAGTATTTT.

The gene calls are TRBV28 and TRBJ2-5, with a tentative D call TRBD1 (6 bases). This CDR3 has 11 residues. V was clipped by 10 bases and J by 4 bases, with 10 bases between them. CDR1 and CDR2 from the germline V gene are MDHEN and SYDVKM. The CDR3 sequence: CATGELETQYF. In DNA form, the CDR3 reads TGTGCCACAGGGGAGCTAGAGACCCAGTACTTC.

J is TRBJ2-7 and V is TRBV30; TRBD1 matches 11 bases. V shed 3 bases, J shed 7 bases, and the junction held 11 bases outside the gene matches. From germline, CDR1 is GTSNPN and CDR2 SVGIG (reference sequence). CDR3 size: 15 residues. CDR3 DNA sequence: TGTGCCTGGAGAGCCGGGACAGGGGGTTCGAGGGAGCAGTACTTC. Protein sequence: CAWRAGTGGSREQYF. The full variable domain, in which reference TRBV30 and TRBJ2-7 provide the parts outside the CDR3, is SQTIHQWPATLVQPVGSPLSLECTVEGTSNPNLYWYRQAAGRGLQLLFYSVGIGQISSEVPQNLSASRPQDRQFILSSKKLLLSDSGFYLCAWRAGTGGSREQYFGPGTRLTVT.

V gene TRBV6-2 or TRBV6-3 combines with J gene TRBJ2-1; TRBD2 matches at 8 bases. The CDR3 consists of 17 residues. After removal of 4 bases from V and 8 bases from J, the junction contained 16 bases not matched to a gene. Germline V lookup: CDR1 MNHEY, CDR2 SVGEGT. The CDR3 loop reads CASSSRWRGARIHEQFF. The DNA of the CDR3 is TGTGCCAGCAGTTCCCGGTGGCGGGGGGCCCGGATACATGAGCAGTTCTTC.

This clone was counted a single time. J is TRBJ2-7 and V is TRBV6-2 or TRBV6-3; no reliable D call. With 3 bases removed from V and 6 bases from J, the gap between germline ends came to 9 bases. CDR3 size: 12 residues. CDR1 is MNHEY and CDR2 is SVGEGT in the germline V gene. The CDR3 DNA reads TGTGCCAGCAGTTATAGTCCCCTCGAGCAGTACTTC. Protein: CASSYSPLEQYF.

This clone is categorized as medium-sized. The chain carries TRBV27 and TRBJ2-1; 10 bases match TRBD1. With V trimmed by 0 bases and J by 4 bases, 3 bases remained unmatched. CDR3 length: 16 amino acids. Germline values: CDR1 MNHEY, CDR2 SMNVEV (reference sequence). CDR3 in amino acids: CASSLSGTGAYNEQFF. The CDR3 DNA follows: TGTGCCAGCAGTTTATCAGGGACAGGGGCTTACAATGAGCAGTTCTTC.

The chain employs TRBV5-1 and TRBJ1-1; 11 bases line up with TRBD1. V shed 4 bases, J shed 0 bases, and the junction held 8 bases outside the gene matches. CDR1 is SGHRS and CDR2 is YFSETQ in the germline V gene. This CDR3 has 17 residues. CDR3 nucleotide sequence: TGCGCCAGCAGCGCGGGGACAGGGGGATTAATGAACACTGAAGCTTTCTTT. Translated, it gives CASSAGTGGLMNTEAFF.

Concerning this clone itself: A junction boundary mismatches the germline segment, possibly from a read error. The sample contains more than one DNA sequence encoding this CDR3. This rearrangement joins TRBV9 to TRBJ2-2; the D gene is possibly TRBD2 (6 bases). This CDR3 is 12 amino acids long. CDR1 and CDR2 (germline): SGDLS, YYNGEE. The CDR3 DNA reads TGCGCCAGCACGGAGGGGACCGGGGAGCTGTTTTTT. This encodes CASTEGTGELFF.

V is TRBV6-5 and J is TRBJ2-7; 7 bases align to TRBD1. This CDR3 has 14 amino acids. The V gene end was trimmed by 5 bases and the J gene end by 2 bases; junction bases not matched to a gene: 6. The germline CDR1 and CDR2 sequences are MNHEY and SVGAGI. In DNA, the CDR3 is TGTGCCAGCAGTAGATCGGGACAGCCCTACGAGCAGTACTTC. Its protein is CASSRSGQPYEQYF.

The rearrangement links TRBV5-5 to TRBJ1-2, with no clear D. The CDR3 is 14 amino acids. CDR1 is SGHKS and CDR2 is YYEKEE in the germline V gene (reference sequence). Trimming shortened V by 4 bases and J by 5 bases, and 15 bases separated the two germline ends. CDR3 DNA sequence: TGTGCCAGCAGCCAAGAGGTCAGGACTTATGGCTACACCTTC. Amino acids: CASSQEVRTYGYTF.

The chain recombines TRBV19 with TRBJ1-5, with TRBD1 as a possible D gene (6 bases). CDR3 size: 16 residues. In germline, CDR1 is LNHDA, CDR2 SQIVND (reference sequence). V lost 6 bases to trimming and J lost 6 bases, with 21 bases between them. CDR3 coding DNA: TGTGCCAGTAGGACCGGCCAGTCGGGGGGCTGTCAGCCCCAGCATTTT. Its translation: CASRTGQSGGCQPQHF.

This sequence joins TRBV7-2 and TRBJ2-1, with 11 bases lining up with TRBD2. Per germline, CDR1 SGHTA and CDR2 FQGNSA. The CDR3 has 14 residues. Trimming removed 5 bases from V and 11 bases from J; junction bases left unmatched: 8. CDR3 sequence: CASSQLAGAGKQFF. CDR3 DNA sequence: TGTGCCAGCAGCCAACTAGCGGGGGCGGGGAAGCAGTTCTTC.